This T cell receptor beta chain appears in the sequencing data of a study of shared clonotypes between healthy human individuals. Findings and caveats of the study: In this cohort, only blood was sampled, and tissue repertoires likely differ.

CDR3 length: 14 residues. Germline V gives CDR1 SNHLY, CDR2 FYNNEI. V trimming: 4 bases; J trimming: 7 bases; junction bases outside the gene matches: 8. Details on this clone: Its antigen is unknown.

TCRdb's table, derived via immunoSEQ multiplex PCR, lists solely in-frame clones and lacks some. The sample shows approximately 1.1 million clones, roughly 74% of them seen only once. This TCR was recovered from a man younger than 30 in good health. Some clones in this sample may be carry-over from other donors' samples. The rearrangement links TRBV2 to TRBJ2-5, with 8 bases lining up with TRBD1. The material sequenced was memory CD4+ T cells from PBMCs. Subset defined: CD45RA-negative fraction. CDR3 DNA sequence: TGTGCCAGCAGTGTAGTGGACAGGGACGGGACCCAGTACTTC. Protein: CASSVVDRDGTQYF.